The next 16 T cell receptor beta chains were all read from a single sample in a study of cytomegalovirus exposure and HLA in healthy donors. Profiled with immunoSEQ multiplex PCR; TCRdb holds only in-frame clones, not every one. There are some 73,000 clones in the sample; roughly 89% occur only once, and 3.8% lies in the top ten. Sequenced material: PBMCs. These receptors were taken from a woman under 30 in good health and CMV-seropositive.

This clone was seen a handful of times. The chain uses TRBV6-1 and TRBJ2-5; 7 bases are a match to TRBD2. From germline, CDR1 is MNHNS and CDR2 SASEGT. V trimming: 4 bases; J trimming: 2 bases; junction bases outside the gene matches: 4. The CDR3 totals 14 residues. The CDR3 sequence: CASSVGGGQETQYF. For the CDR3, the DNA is TGTGCCAGCAGTGTTGGGGGGGGTCAAGAGACCCAGTACTTC.

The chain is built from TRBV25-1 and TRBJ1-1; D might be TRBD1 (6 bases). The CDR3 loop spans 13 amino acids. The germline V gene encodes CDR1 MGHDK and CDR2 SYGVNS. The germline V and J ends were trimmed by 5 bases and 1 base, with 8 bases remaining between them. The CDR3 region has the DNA TGTGCCAGCAGTTTAGGGGGGAACACTGAAGCTTTCTTT. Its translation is CASSLGGNTEAFF.

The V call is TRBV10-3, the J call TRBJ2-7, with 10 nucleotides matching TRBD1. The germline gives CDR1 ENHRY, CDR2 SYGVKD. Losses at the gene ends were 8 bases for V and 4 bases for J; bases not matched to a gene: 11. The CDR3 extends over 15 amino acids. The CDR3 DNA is TGTGCCATCCTTGACCGGGACAGGGGCTATTACGAGCAGTACTTC. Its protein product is CAILDRDRGYYEQYF.

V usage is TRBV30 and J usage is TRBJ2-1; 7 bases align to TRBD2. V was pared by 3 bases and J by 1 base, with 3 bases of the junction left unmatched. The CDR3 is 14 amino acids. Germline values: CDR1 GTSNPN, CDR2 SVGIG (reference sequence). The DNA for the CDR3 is TGTGCCTGGAGAGCGGGGAGGTCCTACAATGAGCAGTTCTTC. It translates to CAWRAGRSYNEQFF.

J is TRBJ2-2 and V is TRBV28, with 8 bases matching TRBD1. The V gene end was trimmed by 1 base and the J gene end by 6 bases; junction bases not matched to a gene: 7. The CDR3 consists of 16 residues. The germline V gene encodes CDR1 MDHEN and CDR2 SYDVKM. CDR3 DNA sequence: TGTGCCAGCAGTTTATACGAAAACAGGGGGTCCGGGGAGCTGTTTTTT. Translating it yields CASSLYENRGSGELFF. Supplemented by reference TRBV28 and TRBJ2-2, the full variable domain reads DVKVTQSSRYLVKRTGEKVFLECVQDMDHENMFWYRQDPGLGLRLIYFSYDVKMKEKGDIPEGYSVSREKKERFSLILESASTNQTSMYLCASSLYENRGSGELFFGEGSRLTVL.

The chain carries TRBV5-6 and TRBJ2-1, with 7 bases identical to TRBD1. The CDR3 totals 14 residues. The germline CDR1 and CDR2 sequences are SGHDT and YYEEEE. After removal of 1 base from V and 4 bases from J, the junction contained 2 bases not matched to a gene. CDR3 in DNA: TGTGCCAGCAGCTTGCTGGGACAGTACAATGAGCAGTTCTTC. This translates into CASSLLGQYNEQFF. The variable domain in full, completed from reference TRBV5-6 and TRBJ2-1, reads DAGVTQSPTHLIKTRGQQVTLRCSPKSGHDTVSWYQQALGQGPQFIFQYYEEEERQRGNFPDRFSGHQFPNYSSELNVNALLLGDSALYLCASSLLGQYNEQFFGPGTRLTVL.

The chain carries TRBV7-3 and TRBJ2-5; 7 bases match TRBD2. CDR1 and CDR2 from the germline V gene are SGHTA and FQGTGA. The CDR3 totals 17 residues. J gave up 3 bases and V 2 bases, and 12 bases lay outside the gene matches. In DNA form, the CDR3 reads TGTGCCAGCAGCTTAGACCTTCGGCTGGCGGGGGAAGAGACCCAGTACTTC. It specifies CASSLDLRLAGEETQYF.

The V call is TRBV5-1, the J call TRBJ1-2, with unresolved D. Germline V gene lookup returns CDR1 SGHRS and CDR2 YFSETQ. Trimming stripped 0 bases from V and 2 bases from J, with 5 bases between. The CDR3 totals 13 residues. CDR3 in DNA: TGCGCCAGCAGCTTGGACAACAACTATGGCTACACCTTC. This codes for CASSLDNNYGYTF.

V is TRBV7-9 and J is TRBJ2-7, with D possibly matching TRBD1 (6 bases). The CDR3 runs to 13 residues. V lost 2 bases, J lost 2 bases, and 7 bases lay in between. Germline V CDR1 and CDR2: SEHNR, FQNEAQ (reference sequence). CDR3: CASSLTGTYEQYF. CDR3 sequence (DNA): TGTGCCAGCAGCTTAACAGGGACCTACGAGCAGTACTTC.

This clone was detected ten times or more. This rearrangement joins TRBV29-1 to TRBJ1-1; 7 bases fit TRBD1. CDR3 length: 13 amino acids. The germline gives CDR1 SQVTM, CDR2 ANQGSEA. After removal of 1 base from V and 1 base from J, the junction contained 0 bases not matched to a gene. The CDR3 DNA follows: TGCAGCGTTGAAGGACAGGGGAACACTGAAGCTTTCTTT. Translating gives CSVEGQGNTEAFF. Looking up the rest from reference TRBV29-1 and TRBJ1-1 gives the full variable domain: SAVISQKPSRDICQRGTSLTIQCQVDSQVTMMFWYRQQPGQSLTLIATANQGSEATYESGFVIDKFPISRPNLTFSTLTVSNMSPEDSSIYLCSVEGQGNTEAFFGQGTRLTVV.

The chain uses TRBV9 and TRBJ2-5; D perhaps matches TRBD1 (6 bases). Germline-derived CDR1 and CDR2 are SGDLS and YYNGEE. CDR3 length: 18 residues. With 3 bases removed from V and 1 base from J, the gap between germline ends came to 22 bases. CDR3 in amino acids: CASSAPPQAGVSQETQYF. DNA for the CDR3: TGTGCCAGCAGCGCTCCCCCCCAGGCAGGGGTTTCCCAAGAGACCCAGTACTTC.

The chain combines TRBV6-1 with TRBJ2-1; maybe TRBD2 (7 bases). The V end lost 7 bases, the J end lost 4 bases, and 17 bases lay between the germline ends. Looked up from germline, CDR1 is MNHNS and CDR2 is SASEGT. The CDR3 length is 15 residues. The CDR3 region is CASTPGEGGYNEQFF. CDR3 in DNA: TGTGCCAGCACCCCAGGGGAGGGAGGGTACAATGAGCAGTTCTTC.

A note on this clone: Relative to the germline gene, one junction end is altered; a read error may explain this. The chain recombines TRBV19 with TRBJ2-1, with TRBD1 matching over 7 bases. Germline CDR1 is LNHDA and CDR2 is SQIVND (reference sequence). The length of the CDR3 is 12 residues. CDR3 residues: CASSKTGMEPFF. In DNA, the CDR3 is TGTGCCAGTAGTAAGACAGGGATGGAGCCGTTCTTC.

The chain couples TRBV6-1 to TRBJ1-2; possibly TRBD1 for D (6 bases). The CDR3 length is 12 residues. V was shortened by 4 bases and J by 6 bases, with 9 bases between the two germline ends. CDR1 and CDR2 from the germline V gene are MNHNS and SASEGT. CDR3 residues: CASSGTVDGYTF. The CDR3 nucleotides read TGTGCCAGCAGTGGGACAGTTGATGGCTACACCTTC.

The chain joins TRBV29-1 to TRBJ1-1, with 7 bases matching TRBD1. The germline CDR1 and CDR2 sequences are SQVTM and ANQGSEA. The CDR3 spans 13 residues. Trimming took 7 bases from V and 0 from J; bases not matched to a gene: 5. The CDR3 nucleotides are TGCAGCGGTAAGGGACAGTTGAACACTGAAGCTTTCTTT. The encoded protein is CSGKGQLNTEAFF.

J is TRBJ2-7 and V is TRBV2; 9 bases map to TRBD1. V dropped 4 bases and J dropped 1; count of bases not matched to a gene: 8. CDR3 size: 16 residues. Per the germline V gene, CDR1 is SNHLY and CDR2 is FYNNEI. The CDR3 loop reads CASSGIGQGTSYEQYF. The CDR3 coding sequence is TGTGCCAGCAGTGGGATAGGACAGGGGACGTCCTACGAGCAGTACTTC. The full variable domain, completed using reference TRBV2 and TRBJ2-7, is EPEVTQTPSHQVTQMGQEVILRCVPISNHLYFYWYRQILGQKVEFLVSFYNNEISEKSEIFDDQFSVERPDGSNFTLKIRSTKLEDSAMYFCASSGIGQGTSYEQYFGPGTRLTVT.